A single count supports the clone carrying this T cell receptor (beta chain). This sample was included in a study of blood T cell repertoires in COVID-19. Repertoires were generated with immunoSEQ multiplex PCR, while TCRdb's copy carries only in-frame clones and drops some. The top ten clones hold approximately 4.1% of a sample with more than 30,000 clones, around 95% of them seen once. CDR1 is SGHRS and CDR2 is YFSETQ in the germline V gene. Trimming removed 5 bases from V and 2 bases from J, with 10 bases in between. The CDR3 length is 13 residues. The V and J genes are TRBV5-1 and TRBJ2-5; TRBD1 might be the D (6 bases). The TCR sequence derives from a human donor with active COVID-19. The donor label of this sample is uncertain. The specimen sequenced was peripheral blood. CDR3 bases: TGCGCCAGCAGGGACAGTCCTCAAGAGACCCAGTACTTC. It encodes CASRDSPQETQYF.